This TCR beta chain came from a study of blood T cell repertoires in COVID-19. Across the study: Collection of acute and convalescent COVID-19 samples took place in the United States, Italy and Spain. Sample material is recorded as cDNA or gDNA derived from T cells, B-cell-depleted T cells, or PBMCs.

The CDR3 has 15 residues. The V and J ends lost 7 bases and 5 bases, in that order; junction bases with no gene match: 6. Germline loops: CDR1 MNHNY, CDR2 SVGAGI (reference sequence). In the authors' workflow: By means of reference gene primer amplification, nucleated cell counts were estimated. Data came from immunoSEQ multiplex PCR; TCRdb stores just in-frame clones and leaves some out. V, J and clone size reflect that table, while D and trimming were determined from the DNA. Of about 300,000 clones in the sample, just over 85% are singletons; the top ten hold less than 4.5%. The study drew participants aged about 18 to 89 years from some 23 US areas.

This chain links TRBV6-6 with TRBJ2-5; TRBD2 agrees at 14 bases. The receptor was derived from a man aged 25 to 45 who had recovered from COVID-19. Material: PBMCs or T cells enriched from blood (not recorded which). The CDR3 DNA reads as TGTGCCAGCACCGGACTAGCGGGAGGCCTCGAGACCCAGTACTTC. It encodes CASTGLAGGLETQYF.